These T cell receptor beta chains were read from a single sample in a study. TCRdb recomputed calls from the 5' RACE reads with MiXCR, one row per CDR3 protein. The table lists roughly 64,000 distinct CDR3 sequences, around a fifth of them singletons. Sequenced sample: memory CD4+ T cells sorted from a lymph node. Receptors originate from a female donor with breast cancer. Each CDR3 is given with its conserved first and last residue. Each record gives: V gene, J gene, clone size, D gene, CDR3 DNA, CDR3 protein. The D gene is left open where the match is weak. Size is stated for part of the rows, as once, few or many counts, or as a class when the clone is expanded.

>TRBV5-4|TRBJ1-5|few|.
TGTGCCAGCAGCCCCGGGCCTTCGGGTAATCAGCCCCGGCATTTT
CASSPGPSGNQPRHF
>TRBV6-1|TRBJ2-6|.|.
TGTGCCAGCAGTGATGGGACTGGGGCCAACGTCCTGACTTTC
CASSDGTGANVLTF
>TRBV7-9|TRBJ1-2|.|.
TGTGCCAGCAGCTTAGAGAAGGAGACCGGCTATGGCTACACCTTC
CASSLEKETGYGYTF
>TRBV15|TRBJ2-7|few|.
TGTGCCACCAGCAGCACGGAAGCTTTGTACGAGCAGTACTTC
CATSSTEALYEQYF
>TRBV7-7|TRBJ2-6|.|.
TGTGCGATCAGGGTCCCAGGGGCCAACGTCCTGACTTTC
CAIRVPGANVLTF
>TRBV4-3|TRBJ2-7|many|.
TGCGCCAGCAGCCAGAGGCTGGGACAAGGCTACGAGCAGTACTTC
CASSQRLGQGYEQYF
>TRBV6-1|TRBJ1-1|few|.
TGTGCCAGCAGAAAGCAACTCAATACGAACACTGAAGCTTGCTTT
CASRKQLNTNTEACF
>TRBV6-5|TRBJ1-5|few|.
TGTGCCAGCAGCCCCCAAGTCCCTAAAAATCAGCCCCAGCATTTT
CASSPQVPKNQPQHF
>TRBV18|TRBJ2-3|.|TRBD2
TGTGCCAGCTCACGGACTAGCGGCGATAGCACAGATACGCAGTATTTT
CASSRTSGDSTDTQYF
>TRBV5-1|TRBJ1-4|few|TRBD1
TGCGCCAGCAGCTTGGCCGGGACAGGCCATGAAAAACTGTTTTTT
CASSLAGTGHEKLFF